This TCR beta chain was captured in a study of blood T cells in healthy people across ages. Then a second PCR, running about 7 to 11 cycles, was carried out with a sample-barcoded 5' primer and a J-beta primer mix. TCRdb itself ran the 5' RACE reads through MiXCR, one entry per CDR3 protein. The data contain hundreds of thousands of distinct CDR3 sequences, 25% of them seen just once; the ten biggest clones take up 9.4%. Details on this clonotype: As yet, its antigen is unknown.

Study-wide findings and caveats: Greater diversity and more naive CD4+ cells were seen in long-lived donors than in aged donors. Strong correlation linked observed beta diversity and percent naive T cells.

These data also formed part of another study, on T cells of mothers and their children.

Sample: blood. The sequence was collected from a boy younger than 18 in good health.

CDR3 DNA sequence: TGTGCCAGCAGCAGAGGACAGGGTTTGATCTACGAGCAGTACTTC. This translates into CASSRGQGLIYEQYF. The rearrangement joins TRBV13 to TRBJ2-7, with 8 bases fitting TRBD1. The CDR3 extends over 15 amino acids. Germline CDR1 is PRHDT and CDR2 is FYEKMQ (reference sequence). Losses at the gene ends were 5 bases for V and 3 bases for J; bases not matched to a gene: 9. Combining the CDR3 with reference TRBV13 and TRBJ2-7 gives the whole variable domain AAGVIQSPRHLIKEKRETATLKCYPIPRHDTVYWYQQGPGQDPQFLISFYEKMQSDKGSIPDRFSAQQFSDYHSELNMSSLELGDSALYFCASSRGQGLIYEQYFGPGTRLTVT.